This T cell receptor (beta chain) was retrieved from a study of cytomegalovirus exposure and HLA in healthy donors. Concerning this clone: Its antigen is unknown.

Study conclusions and caveats: Three of the chains that were CMV-associated were confirmed in vitro to be specific for CMV antigens.

Clones were sequenced by immunoSEQ multiplex PCR, and TCRdb holds only the in-frame ones, with some missing. This sample carries roughly 330,000 clones, around 90% of them seen once, and the ten largest clones take roughly 1.2%. CDR3 length equals 16 residues. The V and J ends lost 3 bases and 0 bases, in that order; junction bases with no gene match: 6. Germline V lookup: CDR1 LGHNA, CDR2 YSLEER. Sequencing was performed on PBMCs. This sequence was found in a woman aged 25 to 39 in good health and CMV-seropositive. The chain joins TRBV4-3 to TRBJ2-7, with TRBD1 identical over 9 bases. CDR3 amino acids: CASSQAGTGSSYEQYF. The CDR3 DNA sequence: TGCGCCAGCAGCCAGGCCGGGACAGGGAGCTCCTACGAGCAGTACTTC.